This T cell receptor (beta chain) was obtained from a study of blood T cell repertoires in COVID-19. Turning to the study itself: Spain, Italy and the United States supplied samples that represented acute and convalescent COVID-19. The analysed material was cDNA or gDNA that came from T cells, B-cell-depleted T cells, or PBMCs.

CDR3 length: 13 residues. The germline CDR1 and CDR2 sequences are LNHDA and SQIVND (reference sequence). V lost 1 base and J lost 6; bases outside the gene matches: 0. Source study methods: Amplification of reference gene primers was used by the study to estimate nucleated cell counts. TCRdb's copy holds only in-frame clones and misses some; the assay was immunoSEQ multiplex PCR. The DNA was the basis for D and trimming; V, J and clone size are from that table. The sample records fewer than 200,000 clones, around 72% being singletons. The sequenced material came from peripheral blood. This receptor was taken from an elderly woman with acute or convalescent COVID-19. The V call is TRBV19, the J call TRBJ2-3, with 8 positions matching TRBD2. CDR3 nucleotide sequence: TGTGCCAGTAGTATAGGACTAGCGGATACGCAGTATTTT. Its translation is CASSIGLADTQYF.